This TCR beta chain was recorded in a study of metastatic and nonmetastatic thyroid tumors. Through MiXCR, TCRdb re-clonotyped the PCR reads. The sample records 10,000 to 13,000 clones, 25% to 30% being singletons. Germline CDR1 is SGHDT and CDR2 is YYEEEE. Trimming took 4 bases from V and 2 from J, leaving 16 bases between them. The CDR3 consists of 15 residues. Each patient came to thyroid surgery without any prior treatment (of any kind). The V gene is TRBV5-6, the J gene TRBJ2-7; the D gene is possibly TRBD2 (5 bases). The sample was tumor tissue. The receptor comes from a male donor with papillary thyroid cancer or a benign thyroid nodule (not recorded which). Some clones in this sample may be carry-over from other donors' samples. CDR3 DNA: TGTGCCAGCAGCCAGATAGCGCTAGCTCCCTACGAGCAGTACTTC. The encoded protein is CASSQIALAPYEQYF.